This TCR beta chain was profiled in a study of human T cells and chemical hapten exposure. As for the study in general: While the approximately 23-week study was under way, patients received diphenylcyclopropenone on the scalp every week. The upper back received 0.01% DPC by patch testing, with results read at 6 days. Study-level findings and limits: Higher patch test scores went with higher counts of PT1 expanded TCRs.

The time point: patch test 2, 6 weeks after DPC sensitization. Treatment defined: therapeutic diphenylcyclopropenone sensitization with weekly scalp DPC. TCRdb ran MiXCR on the RACE reads and lists one entry per CDR3 protein. The sample contains about 84,000 distinct CDR3 sequences, over 9.5% of which appear only once. This clonotype showed up many times. Its antigen remains unidentified. The clonotype comes from a woman aged 50 to 60 with alopecia areata. Some clones in this sample may be carry-over from other donors' samples. The specimen comprised whole blood, sampled in connection with sensitization to the hapten diphenylcyclopropenone (DPC).

The CDR3 DNA reads as TGTGCCAGCAGCTTGGAGTTTAGCTCCTACGAGCAGTACTTC. The encoded protein is CASSLEFSSYEQYF. The chain links TRBV5-5 to TRBJ2-7; D call uncertain. This CDR3 contains 14 residues. Trimming shortened V by 0 bases and J by 0 bases, and 7 bases separated the two germline ends. Germline assignment: CDR1 SGHKS and CDR2 YYEKEE (reference sequence). The full variable domain, in which reference TRBV5-5 and TRBJ2-7 provide the parts outside the CDR3, is DAGVTQSPTHLIKTRGQQVTLRCSPISGHKSVSWYQQVLGQGPQFIFQYYEKEERGRGNFPDRFSARQFPNYSSELNVNALLLGDSALYLCASSLEFSSYEQYFGPGTRLTVT.